The text below deals with one TCR beta chain. It lacks a known antigen. Per-base qualities were not stored, and no clone one base away is much larger. The data belong to a study of blood T cell repertoires in COVID-19 (TCRdb year 2020). For the study in its entirety: The collaborator samples originated in the United States, Italy and Spain and spanned the acute and convalescent phases of COVID-19. The material from the prospective study consisted of cDNA or gDNA derived from T cells, B-cell-depleted T cells, or PBMCs. Subjects who had been exposed to COVID-19, were actively infected with it, or had recovered from it provided the deeply sampled blood TCRbeta repertoires that made up the dataset. The repertoires were released in a freely available public database intended as a resource for research on the immune response to SARS-CoV-2. The samples were drawn from two sources: the first 160 participants of the ongoing ImmuneRACE study, and approximately 1,300 subjects contributed by 6 global collaborators. A de-identified subject ID, COVID-19 status, age in years and sex were almost always included in the sample metadata. HLA class I and class II types, where available, came from metadata supplied by the sample provider rather than from assay-based typing.

From the cysteine through the phenylalanine, the CDR3 covers 14 amino acids. Here the CDR3 DNA is all that survives: 42 bases in frame from base 1. Per the germline V gene, SGDLS is the CDR1 and YYNGEE is the CDR2. V loses 0 bases of germline sequence and J loses 10 bases, and the interval between the two ends is 16 bases. On the study overall, not on this receptor specifically: Clinical and demographic metadata were provided uncurated, with the amount varying by source and participant.

TCRbeta CDR3 regions were amplified from genomic DNA using the immunoSEQ Assay, a bias-controlled multiplex PCR. Under the source paper's analysis protocol: The number of nucleated cells in each sample was estimated from the amplification of reference gene primers within the assay. To quantify the absolute abundance of each unique TCRbeta CDR3 rearrangement, sequence reads were collapsed and filtered. For each sample, productive Simpson clonality was calculated as the square root of Simpson's diversity index over productive rearrangements. TCRdb holds this immuneACCESS table with in-frame rearrangements only. Some clones are missing; in checked studies, unresolved V genes explain under half, and the rest has no known cause. Clone size and the V and J calls come from that table; the DNA yielded D and trimming. The sample table lists about 67,000 clones, 70% to 90% of them with a count of one. The ten largest clones represent around 20% of the sample.

Collaborating institutions collected whole blood in K2EDTA tubes following their own protocols. For TCRbeta analysis, collaborators shipped samples in one of three forms: frozen whole blood, isolated PBMCs, or DNA extracted from either of those sample types. The chain is encoded by TRBV9 joined to TRBJ1-1, with TRBD1 as a weak D call on 5 bases. This clonotype originated in an elderly woman with acute or convalescent COVID-19. Sequencing was carried out using peripheral blood. The sequenced DNA is TGTGCCAGCAGCGTAGGTCTAACGGGGGAGGGAGCTTTCTTT. Its translation is CASSVGLTGEGAFF.